These T cell receptor beta chains were read from a single sample in a study of identical twins. TCRdb passed the 5' RACE reads through MiXCR, listing each CDR3 protein once. The data show about 430,000 distinct CDR3 sequences, about a fifth seen once. The source material was naive T cells sorted from blood. These receptors originate from a man in his fifties or sixties in good health. CDR3s include the opening cysteine and the closing phenylalanine or tryptophan. A D gene is named only where the DNA matches it firmly. Size tells how often a clone was seen (once, few, many) or the class of an expanded clone, and some rows leave it out.

>TRBV11-2|NA|TRBJ1-1|NA
CASSLGTPEAFF
TGTGCCAGCAGCTTAGGGACCCCTGAAGCTTTCTTT
>TRBV5-5|NA|TRBJ2-1|NA
CASSFSMSGEQFF
TGTGCCAGCAGCTTTTCTATGTCGGGTGAGCAGTTCTTC
>TRBV20-1|NA|TRBJ1-5|NA
CSALGVSGNQPQHF
TGCAGTGCCCTCGGGGTTTCGGGCAATCAGCCCCAGCATTTT
>TRBV6-2/TRBV6-3|NA|TRBJ2-7|NA
CASSYNGAREQYF
TGTGCCAGCAGTTACAATGGGGCAAGAGAGCAGTACTTC
>TRBV20-1|NA|TRBJ1-5|TRBD1
CSTQGGGQPQHF
TGCAGTACCCAGGGGGGGGGGCAGCCCCAGCATTTT
>TRBV14|NA|TRBJ2-1|NA
CASRKDTYNEQFF
TGTGCCAGCAGGAAGGACACCTACAATGAGCAGTTCTTC
>TRBV27|NA|TRBJ2-2|NA
CASSVQGLTGELFF
TGTGCCAGCAGTGTACAGGGCCTCACCGGGGAGCTGTTTTTT
>TRBV2|many|TRBJ2-3|NA
CASSAGDTDTQYF
TGTGCCAGCAGTGCGGGGGACACAGATACGCAGTATTTT
>TRBV12-3/TRBV12-4|NA|TRBJ2-1|TRBD2
CASSFPGGLVQFF
TGTGCCAGCAGTTTTCCGGGAGGGCTAGTGCAGTTCTTC
>TRBV4-1|many|TRBJ2-1|NA
CASSRSGTNSYNEQFF
TGCGCCAGCAGCCGCTCCGGGACCAACTCCTACAATGAGCAGTTCTTC
>TRBV5-1|few|TRBJ2-7|TRBD1
CASSSSDRASYEQYF
TGCGCCAGCAGCTCCTCGGACAGGGCATCCTACGAGCAGTACTTC
>TRBV6-1|many|TRBJ2-1|NA
CASSPQAGIIYNEQFF
TGTGCCAGCAGTCCCCAGGCGGGGATAATATACAATGAGCAGTTCTTC
>TRBV7-8|many|TRBJ2-1|TRBD1
CASSSHHFDRGLYNEQFF
TGTGCCAGCAGCTCGCACCACTTCGACAGGGGGCTCTACAATGAGCAGTTCTTC
>TRBV6-1|NA|TRBJ1-5|TRBD1
CASSEFQGAAQPQHF
TGTGCCAGCAGTGAATTCCAGGGGGCAGCTCAGCCCCAGCATTTT
>TRBV29-1|few|TRBJ2-5|NA
CSVEDIRGETQYF
TGCAGCGTTGAAGATATCAGGGGTGAGACCCAGTACTTC
>TRBV28|NA|TRBJ2-3|TRBD2
CASSRGLALLLSTDTQYF
TGTGCCAGCAGCCGAGGACTAGCCTTATTACTTAGCACAGATACGCAGTATTTT
>TRBV6-1|NA|TRBJ2-3|TRBD2
CASSVSAGGLDTQYF
TGTGCCAGCAGTGTATCAGCGGGGGGGCTGGATACGCAGTATTTT
>TRBV20-1|NA|TRBJ2-4|NA
CSASLSPRWKNIQYF
TGCAGTGCTAGTTTGTCCCCCCGGTGGAAAAACATTCAGTACTTC
>TRBV27|NA|TRBJ2-2|TRBD1
CASSSGTEYTGELFF
TGTGCCAGCAGTTCCGGGACAGAATACACCGGGGAGCTGTTTTTT
>TRBV6-1|NA|TRBJ2-3|TRBD2
CASSPGGITDTQYF
TGTGCCAGCAGCCCGGGGGGGATCACAGATACGCAGTATTTT
>TRBV5-1|NA|TRBJ2-2|NA
CASSLTSPNTGELFF
TGCGCCAGCAGCTTAACTAGCCCGAACACCGGGGAGCTGTTTTTT
>TRBV27|NA|TRBJ2-3|NA
CASSVSRVRTDTQYF
TGTGCCAGCAGTGTCAGCAGGGTTAGAACAGATACGCAGTATTTT
>TRBV6-2/TRBV6-3|few|TRBJ2-5|NA
CASSFLRDWQYF
TGTGCCAGCAGTTTTCTCCGGGACTGGCAGTACTTC
>TRBV20-1|NA|TRBJ1-2|NA
CSAQNPEGYGYTF
TGCAGTGCTCAGAACCCGGAGGGGTATGGCTACACCTTC
>TRBV6-5|NA|TRBJ1-1|NA
CASTDSRTNTEAFF
TGTGCCAGCACTGACTCCAGGACAAACACTGAAGCTTTCTTT
>TRBV28|NA|TRBJ2-2|NA
CASKTPQGRPNTGELFF
TGTGCCAGCAAAACGCCCCAGGGGCGCCCGAACACCGGGGAGCTGTTTTTT
>TRBV27|NA|TRBJ1-1|NA
CASSLWAGERNTEAFF
TGTGCCAGCAGTTTATGGGCGGGCGAGAGGAACACTGAAGCTTTCTTT
>TRBV6-1|NA|TRBJ1-5|NA
CASSEGVWQPQHF
TGTGCCAGCAGTGAAGGGGTTTGGCAGCCCCAGCATTTT
>TRBV29-1|many|TRBJ2-4|NA
CSVDLTGAKNIQYF
TGCAGCGTTGATCTGACAGGAGCCAAAAACATTCAGTACTTC
>TRBV9|NA|TRBJ2-1|NA
CASSYRGPGSSYNEQFF
TGTGCCAGCAGTTACCGGGGCCCCGGGAGCTCCTACAATGAGCAGTTCTTC
>TRBV30|NA|TRBJ2-2|TRBD1
CAWSRDRSSGGELFF
TGTGCCTGGAGCCGGGACAGGTCGTCAGGCGGGGAGCTGTTTTTT
>TRBV9|NA|TRBJ2-4|TRBD1
CASSVGGGTGKNIQYF
TGTGCCAGCAGCGTAGGAGGGGGGACAGGGAAAAACATTCAGTACTTC
>TRBV10-3|few|TRBJ2-7|TRBD1
CAIGQASYEQYF
TGTGCCATCGGACAGGCTTCCTACGAGCAGTACTTC
>TRBV28|few|TRBJ2-2|NA
CASRASDLARSAGELFF
TGTGCCAGCAGGGCATCAGATCTAGCGCGGTCCGCCGGGGAGCTGTTTTTT
>TRBV12-3/TRBV12-4|NA|TRBJ1-5|NA
CASSPGPLEQPQHF
TGTGCCAGCAGTCCCGGGCCCCTCGAGCAGCCCCAGCATTTT
>TRBV6-5|few|TRBJ1-2|NA
CASSFGRTPYGYTF
TGTGCCAGCAGTTTCGGCCGAACTCCCTATGGCTACACCTTC
>TRBV4-1|few|TRBJ2-7|TRBD1
CASSQARGLGEQYF
TGCGCCAGCAGCCAAGCCAGGGGGCTGGGAGAGCAGTACTTC
>TRBV6-1|NA|TRBJ2-2|NA
CASSPHSGNTGELFF
TGTGCCAGCAGTCCCCATAGCGGAAACACCGGGGAGCTGTTTTTT
>TRBV6-2/TRBV6-3|NA|TRBJ2-7|NA
CASSREGQTYEQYF
TGTGCCAGCAGCAGGGAAGGACAGACCTACGAGCAGTACTTC
>TRBV15|NA|TRBJ1-4|NA
CATSSRGSTNEKLFF
TGTGCCACCAGCAGCAGGGGTTCCACTAATGAAAAACTGTTTTTT
>TRBV5-1|many|TRBJ2-3|NA
CASSLGHSAPDTQYF
TGCGCCAGCAGCTTGGGACATTCCGCCCCAGATACGCAGTATTTT
>TRBV14|NA|TRBJ2-1|TRBD2
CASSQPGLAGLYEQFF
TGTGCCAGCAGCCAACCCGGACTAGCGGGACTGTATGAGCAGTTCTTC